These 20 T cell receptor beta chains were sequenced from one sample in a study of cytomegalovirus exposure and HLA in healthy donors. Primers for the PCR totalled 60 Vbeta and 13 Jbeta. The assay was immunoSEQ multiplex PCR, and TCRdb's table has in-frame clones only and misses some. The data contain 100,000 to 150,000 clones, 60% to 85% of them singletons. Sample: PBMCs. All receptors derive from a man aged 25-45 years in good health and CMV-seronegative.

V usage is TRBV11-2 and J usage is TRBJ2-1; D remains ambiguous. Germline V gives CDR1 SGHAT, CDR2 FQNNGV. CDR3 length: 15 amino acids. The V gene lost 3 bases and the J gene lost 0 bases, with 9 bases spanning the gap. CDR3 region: CASSFSTGSYNEQFF. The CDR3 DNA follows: TGTGCCAGCAGCTTCAGTACGGGCTCCTACAATGAGCAGTTCTTC.

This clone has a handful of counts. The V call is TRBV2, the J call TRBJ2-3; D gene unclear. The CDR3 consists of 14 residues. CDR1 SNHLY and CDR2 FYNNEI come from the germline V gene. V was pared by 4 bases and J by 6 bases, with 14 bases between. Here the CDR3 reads CASSGSPETDTQYF. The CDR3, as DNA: TGTGCCAGCAGTGGGAGCCCCGAAACCGATACGCAGTATTTT.

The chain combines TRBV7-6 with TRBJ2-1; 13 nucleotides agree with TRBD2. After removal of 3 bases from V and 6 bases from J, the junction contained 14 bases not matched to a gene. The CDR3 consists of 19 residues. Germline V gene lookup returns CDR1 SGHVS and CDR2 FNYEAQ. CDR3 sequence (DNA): TGTGCCAGCAGCTTGGGGACTAGCGGGGAGGACTATTTGGTCAATGAGCAGTTCTTC. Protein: CASSLGTSGEDYLVNEQFF. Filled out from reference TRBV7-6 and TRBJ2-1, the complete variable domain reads GAGVSQSPRYKVTKRGQDVALRCDPISGHVSLYWYRQALGQGPEFLTYFNYEAQQDKSGLPNDRFSAERPEGSISTLTIQRTEQRDSAMYRCASSLGTSGEDYLVNEQFFGPGTRLTVL.

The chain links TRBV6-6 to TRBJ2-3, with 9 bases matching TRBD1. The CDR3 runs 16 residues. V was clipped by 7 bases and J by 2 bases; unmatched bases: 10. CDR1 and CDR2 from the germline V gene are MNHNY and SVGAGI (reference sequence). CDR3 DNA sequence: TGTGCCAGCATCAGGGGACAGGGAACCATCACAGATACGCAGTATTTT. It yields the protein CASIRGQGTITDTQYF.

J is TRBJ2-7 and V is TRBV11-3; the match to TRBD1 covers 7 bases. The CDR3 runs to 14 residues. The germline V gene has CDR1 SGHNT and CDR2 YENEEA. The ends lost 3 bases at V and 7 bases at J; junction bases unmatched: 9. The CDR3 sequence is CASSFDRASGEQYF. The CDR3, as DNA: TGTGCCAGCAGCTTTGACAGGGCGTCGGGGGAGCAGTACTTC. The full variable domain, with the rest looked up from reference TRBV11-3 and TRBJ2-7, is EAGVVQSPRYKIIEKKQPVAFWCNPISGHNTLYWYLQNLGQGPELLIRYENEEAVDDSQLPKDRFSAERLKGVDSTLKIQPAELGDSAVYLCASSFDRASGEQYFGPGTRLTVT.

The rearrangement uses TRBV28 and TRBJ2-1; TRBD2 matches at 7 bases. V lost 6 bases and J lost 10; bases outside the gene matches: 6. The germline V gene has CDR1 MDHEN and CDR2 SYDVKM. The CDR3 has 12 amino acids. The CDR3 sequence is CASSGGIGEQFF. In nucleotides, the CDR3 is TGTGCCAGCAGCGGGGGGATAGGGGAGCAGTTCTTC.

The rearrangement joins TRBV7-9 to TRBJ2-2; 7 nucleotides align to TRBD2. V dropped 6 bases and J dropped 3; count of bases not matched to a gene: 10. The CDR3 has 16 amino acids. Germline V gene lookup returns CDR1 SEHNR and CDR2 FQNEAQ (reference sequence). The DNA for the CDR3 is TGTGCCAGCAGGGGACTATCGGACCAGGACACCGGGGAGCTGTTTTTT. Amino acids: CASRGLSDQDTGELFF.

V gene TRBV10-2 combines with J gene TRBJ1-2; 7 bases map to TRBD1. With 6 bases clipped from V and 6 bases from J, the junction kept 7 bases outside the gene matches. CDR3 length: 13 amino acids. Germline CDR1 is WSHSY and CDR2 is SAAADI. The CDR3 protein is CASRETGINGYTF. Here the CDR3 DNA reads TGCGCCAGCAGGGAGACAGGGATTAATGGCTACACCTTC.

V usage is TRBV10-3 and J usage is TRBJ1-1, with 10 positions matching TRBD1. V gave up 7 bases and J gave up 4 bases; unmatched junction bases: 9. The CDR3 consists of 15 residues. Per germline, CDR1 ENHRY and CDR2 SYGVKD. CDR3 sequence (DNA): TGTGCCATCACCGGGACAGGGGCGGTATCCACTGAAGCTTTCTTT. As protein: CAITGTGAVSTEAFF.

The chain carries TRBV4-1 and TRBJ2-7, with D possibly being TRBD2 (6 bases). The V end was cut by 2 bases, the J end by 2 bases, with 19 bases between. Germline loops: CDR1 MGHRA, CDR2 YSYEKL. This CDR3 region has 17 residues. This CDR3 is CASSQPQLALTPYEQYF. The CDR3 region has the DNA TGCGCCAGCAGCCAACCACAACTAGCTCTTACACCCTACGAGCAGTACTTC.

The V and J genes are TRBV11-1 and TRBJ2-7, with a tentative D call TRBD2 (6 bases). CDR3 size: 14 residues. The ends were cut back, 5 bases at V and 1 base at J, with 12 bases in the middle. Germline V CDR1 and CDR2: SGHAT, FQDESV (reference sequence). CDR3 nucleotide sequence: TGTGCCAGCAGCCCGGGACTTCAATCCTACGAGCAGTACTTC. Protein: CASSPGLQSYEQYF. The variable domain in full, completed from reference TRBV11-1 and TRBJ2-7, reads EAEVAQSPRYKITEKSQAVAFWCDPISGHATLYWYRQILGQGPELLVQFQDESVVDDSQLPKDRFSAERLKGVDSTLKIQPAELGDSAMYLCASSPGLQSYEQYFGPGTRLTVT.

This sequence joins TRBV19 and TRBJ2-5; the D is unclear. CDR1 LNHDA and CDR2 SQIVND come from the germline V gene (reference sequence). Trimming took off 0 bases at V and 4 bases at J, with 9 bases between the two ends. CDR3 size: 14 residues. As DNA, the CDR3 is TGTGCCAGTAGTATAGATCCTAGTTCAGAGACCCAGTACTTC. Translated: CASSIDPSSETQYF.

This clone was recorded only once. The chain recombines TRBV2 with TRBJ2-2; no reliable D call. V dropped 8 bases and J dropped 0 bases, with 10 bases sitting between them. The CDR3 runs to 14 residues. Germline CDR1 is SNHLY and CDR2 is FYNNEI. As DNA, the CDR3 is TGTGCCAGCCAGACACCCTCGAACACCGGGGAGCTGTTTTTT. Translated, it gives CASQTPSNTGELFF.

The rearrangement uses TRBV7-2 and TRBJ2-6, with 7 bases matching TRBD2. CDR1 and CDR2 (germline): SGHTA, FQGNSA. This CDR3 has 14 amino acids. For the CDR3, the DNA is TGTGCGACTAGCCGAACGTCTGGGGCCAACGTCCTGACTTTC. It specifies CATSRTSGANVLTF.

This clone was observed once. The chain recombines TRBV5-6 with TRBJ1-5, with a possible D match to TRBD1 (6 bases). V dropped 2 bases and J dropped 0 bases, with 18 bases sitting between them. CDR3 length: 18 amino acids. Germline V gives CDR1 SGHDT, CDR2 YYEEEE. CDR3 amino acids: CASSLGGRGAGSNQPQHF. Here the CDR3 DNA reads TGTGCCAGCAGCTTAGGGGGACGGGGGGCGGGTAGCAATCAGCCCCAGCATTTT.

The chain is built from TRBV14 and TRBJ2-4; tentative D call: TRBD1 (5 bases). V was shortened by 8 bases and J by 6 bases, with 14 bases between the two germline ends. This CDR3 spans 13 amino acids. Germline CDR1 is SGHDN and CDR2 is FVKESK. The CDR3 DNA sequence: TGTGCCAGCGGAAAGGGGCCTACAAACATTCAGTACTTC. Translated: CASGKGPTNIQYF. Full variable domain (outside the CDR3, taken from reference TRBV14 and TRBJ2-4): EAGVTQFPSHSVIEKGQTVTLRCDPISGHDNLYWYRRVMGKEIKFLLHFVKESKQDESGMPNNRFLAERTGGTYSTLKVQPAELEDSGVYFCASGKGPTNIQYFGAGTRLSVL.

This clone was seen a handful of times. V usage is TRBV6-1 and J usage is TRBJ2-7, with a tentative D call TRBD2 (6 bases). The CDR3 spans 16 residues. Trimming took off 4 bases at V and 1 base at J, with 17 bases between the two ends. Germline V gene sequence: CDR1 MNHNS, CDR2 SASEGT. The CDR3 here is CASSAHLDYQSYEQYF. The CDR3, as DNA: TGTGCCAGCAGTGCGCACCTGGACTACCAGTCCTACGAGCAGTACTTC.

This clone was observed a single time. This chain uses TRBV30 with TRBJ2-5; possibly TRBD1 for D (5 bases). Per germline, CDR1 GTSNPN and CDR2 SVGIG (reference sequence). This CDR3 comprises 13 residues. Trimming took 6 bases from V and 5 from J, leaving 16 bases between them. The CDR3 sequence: CACHGQAGETQYF. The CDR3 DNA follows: TGTGCCTGCCACGGACAAGCCGGGGAGACCCAGTACTTC.

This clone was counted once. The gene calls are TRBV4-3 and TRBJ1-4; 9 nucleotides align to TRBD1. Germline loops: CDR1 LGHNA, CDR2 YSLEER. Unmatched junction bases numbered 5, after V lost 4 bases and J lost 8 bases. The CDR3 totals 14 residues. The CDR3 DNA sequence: TGCGCCAGCAGCCGTCAGGACAGGGGCGAAAAACTGTTTTTT. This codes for CASSRQDRGEKLFF.

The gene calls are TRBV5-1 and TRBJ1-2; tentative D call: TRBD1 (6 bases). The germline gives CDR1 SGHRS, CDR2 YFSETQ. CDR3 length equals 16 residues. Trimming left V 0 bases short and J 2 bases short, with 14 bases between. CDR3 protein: CASSLGTQGLNYGYTF. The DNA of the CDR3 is TGCGCCAGCAGCTTGGGAACACAGGGCCTCAACTATGGCTACACCTTC.